The sequence of this T cell receptor beta chain was determined in a study of identical twins. Study-level points and caveats: Twins' surplus sharing was weaker for beta out-of-frame sequences. Out-of-frame sharing of TCR alpha in monozygotic twins was underestimated by models.

TCRdb analysed the 5' RACE reads with MiXCR anew, one entry per CDR3 protein. The sample shows approximately 590,000 distinct CDR3 sequences, 9% to 10% of them seen only once. This clonotype occurred a few times. Its antigen is unknown. These data were likewise used in another study, on yellow fever vaccine responses in identical twins.

The clonotype was recovered from a woman aged 18 to 35 in good health. Sequencing input: PBMCs.

The CDR3 DNA is TGCGCCAGCAGACAGTCACAAGGTCCCTACGAGCAGTACTTC. Its translation: CASRQSQGPYEQYF. The V gene is TRBV5-1, the J gene TRBJ2-7; D gene unclear. CDR1 and CDR2 from the germline V gene are SGHRS and YFSETQ. V lost 5 bases to trimming and J lost 2 bases, with 14 bases between them. The CDR3 totals 14 residues. The full variable domain, its missing parts supplied by reference TRBV5-1 and TRBJ2-7, is KAGVTQTPRYLIKTRGQQVTLSCSPISGHRSVSWYQQTPGQGLQFLFEYFSETQRNKGNFPGRFSGRQFSNSRSEMNVSTLELGDSALYLCASRQSQGPYEQYFGPGTRLTVT.